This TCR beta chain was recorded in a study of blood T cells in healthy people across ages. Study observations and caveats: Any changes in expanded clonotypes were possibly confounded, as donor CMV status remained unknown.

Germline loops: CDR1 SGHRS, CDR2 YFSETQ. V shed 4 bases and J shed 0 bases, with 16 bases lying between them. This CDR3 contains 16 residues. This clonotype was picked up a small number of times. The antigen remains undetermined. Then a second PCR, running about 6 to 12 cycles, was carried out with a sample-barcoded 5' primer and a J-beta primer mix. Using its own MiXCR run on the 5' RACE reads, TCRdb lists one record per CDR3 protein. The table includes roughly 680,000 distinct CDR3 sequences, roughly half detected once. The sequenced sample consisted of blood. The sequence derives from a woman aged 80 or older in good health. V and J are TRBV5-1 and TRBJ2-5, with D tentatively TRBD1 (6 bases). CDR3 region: CASSAGTLSYQETQYF. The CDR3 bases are TGCGCCAGCAGCGCCGGGACACTTTCGTACCAAGAGACCCAGTACTTC.